This entry features one T cell receptor (beta chain) sequence. Looked up from germline, CDR1 is KGHSH and CDR2 is LQKENI. V lost 11 bases and J 0 bases, leaving 19 bases between the germline ends. The CDR3 is 15 residues long. Profiled with immunoSEQ multiplex PCR; TCRdb holds only in-frame clones, not every one. The data contain fewer than 1 million clones, about 96% of them seen just once; the ten biggest clones take up about 0.21%. Terminally differentiated effector memory CD45RA+ cells were excluded by CCR7 positive selection of CD45RO-negative cells. These data are taken from a study of shared clonotypes between healthy human individuals.

Sequences were obtained from naive CD8+ T cells sorted from blood. The source is a man aged 25-40 years in good health. The rearrangement joins TRBV18 to TRBJ1-1, with a possible D match to TRBD1 (5 bases). The CDR3: CAGTVGATMNTEAFF. CDR3 bases: TGTGCCGGGACGGTGGGAGCCACCATGAACACTGAAGCTTTCTTT.